The present T cell receptor (beta chain) was sequenced within a study of identical twins. CDR1 is SGHAT, CDR2 FQNNGV, per germline. The CDR3 extends over 17 amino acids. V was clipped by 1 base and J by 2 bases; unmatched bases: 9. Healthy Caucasians were all of the donors. The sample holds a few counts of this clonotype. Its antigen remains unidentified. Study-wide results and caveats: While abundant cord blood beta clonotypes carried fewer insertions, memory repertoires showed no such pattern.

Template switching (which added a universal primer site) was used, and cDNA carried unique molecular identifiers. In TCRdb, the 5' RACE reads were re-called with MiXCR into one record per CDR3 protein. The data hold roughly 630,000 distinct CDR3 sequences, with about 7.1% observed a single time. These data also featured in a second study, about yellow fever vaccine responses in identical twins. From that report: After vaccination, twins' T cell response reportedly seemed partly convergent, partly personalized.

J is TRBJ2-5 and V is TRBV11-2; 8 nucleotides align to TRBD2. The sequence derives from a woman aged 18-35 years in good health. The material sequenced was PBMCs. The CDR3 DNA sequence: TGTGCCAGCAGCTTAGGAGTCGGGGGGGGATCACAAGAGACCCAGTACTTC. It encodes CASSLGVGGGSQETQYF.